A selection of T cell receptor beta chains follows, all from one sample in a study of patients and donors after allogeneic stem cell transplantation. TCRdb reprocessed the RT-PCR reads with MiXCR, giving one entry per CDR3 protein. The sample has 920,000 or so distinct CDR3 sequences; over 15% are singletons. Sequenced material: blood, either unsorted or a sorted T cell fraction (not recorded which). Every receptor here comes from a human donor who was either an allogeneic HSCT recipient or a stem cell or donor lymphocyte infusion donor (not recorded which). It is not recorded whose cells these are; they may come from a transplant donor. CDR3s include the opening cysteine and the closing phenylalanine or tryptophan. The order of the fields is clone size, J gene, D gene, V gene, CDR3 DNA, CDR3 protein. D genes are given only for firm matches. Rows give clone size only sometimes, using once, few, many, or a class for an expanded clone.

clone size: many
J gene: TRBJ1-1
D gene: NA
V gene: TRBV29-1
CDR3 DNA: TGCAGCGTTGAAGAGGGGAACACTGAAGCTTTCTTT
CDR3 protein: CSVEEGNTEAFF

clone size: NA
J gene: TRBJ2-1
D gene: NA
V gene: TRBV15
CDR3 DNA: TGTGCCACCAGCTTCCCTGGGCCCCACAATGAGCAGTTCTTC
CDR3 protein: CATSFPGPHNEQFF

clone size: NA
J gene: TRBJ2-5
D gene: TRBD2
V gene: TRBV4-2
CDR3 DNA: TGTGCCAGCAGCTCCGTCGGTAGCGGGGCCCAAGAGACCCAGTACTTC
CDR3 protein: CASSSVGSGAQETQYF

clone size: NA
J gene: TRBJ1-2
D gene: NA
V gene: TRBV6-5
CDR3 DNA: TGTGCCAGCAGTTACAAACAGGGTGAGAGCCTCTATGGCTACACCTTC
CDR3 protein: CASSYKQGESLYGYTF

clone size: NA
J gene: TRBJ2-5
D gene: TRBD2
V gene: TRBV29-1
CDR3 DNA: TGCAGCGTTGTCCCACTAGCGGGGGGGCTGGAGACCCAGTACTTC
CDR3 protein: CSVVPLAGGLETQYF

clone size: NA
J gene: TRBJ2-7
D gene: TRBD2
V gene: TRBV27
CDR3 DNA: TGTGCCAGCAGTTCCGGGACTAGCCTACACGAGCAGTACTTC
CDR3 protein: CASSSGTSLHEQYF

clone size: NA
J gene: TRBJ1-3
D gene: NA
V gene: TRBV24-1
CDR3 DNA: TGTGCCACCTCCGACAGCAGCTCTGGAAACACCATATATTTT
CDR3 protein: CATSDSSSGNTIYF

clone size: NA
J gene: TRBJ2-7
D gene: NA
V gene: TRBV12-3/TRBV12-4
CDR3 DNA: TGTGCCAGCAGTTTAGGCGGGATAGGGTTCTACGAGCAGTACTTC
CDR3 protein: CASSLGGIGFYEQYF

clone size: NA
J gene: TRBJ1-1
D gene: TRBD1
V gene: TRBV29-1
CDR3 DNA: TGCAGCGGTTTACAGGGGTTCGGCACTGAAGCTTTCTTT
CDR3 protein: CSGLQGFGTEAFF

clone size: NA
J gene: TRBJ2-1
D gene: TRBD2
V gene: TRBV20-1
CDR3 DNA: TGCAGTGCTAGTGCCTCTAGCGGGGGGTCCTACAATGAGCAGTTCTTC
CDR3 protein: CSASASSGGSYNEQFF

clone size: NA
J gene: TRBJ2-1
D gene: NA
V gene: TRBV2
CDR3 DNA: TGTGCCAGCAGCACCTTCGCCCCACACAATGAGCAGTTCTTC
CDR3 protein: CASSTFAPHNEQFF

clone size: NA
J gene: TRBJ2-3
D gene: NA
V gene: TRBV15
CDR3 DNA: TGTGCCACCAGCCCAGGGTGGATGGGGGGGCCTCGAGATACGCAGTATTTT
CDR3 protein: CATSPGWMGGPRDTQYF

clone size: few
J gene: TRBJ2-5
D gene: TRBD2
V gene: TRBV5-1
CDR3 DNA: TGCGCCAGCAGCTTTAGCGGGGGGGCATCAGAGACCCAGTACTTC
CDR3 protein: CASSFSGGASETQYF

clone size: many
J gene: TRBJ2-1
D gene: NA
V gene: TRBV5-1
CDR3 DNA: TGCGCCAGCAGCTTGGAGGGAGGCCGGAACAATGAGCAGTTCTTC
CDR3 protein: CASSLEGGRNNEQFF

clone size: NA
J gene: TRBJ2-5
D gene: NA
V gene: TRBV12-3/TRBV12-4
CDR3 DNA: TGTGCCAGCACCGATAGACTAGTACCCCAAGAGACCCAGTACTTC
CDR3 protein: CASTDRLVPQETQYF

clone size: NA
J gene: TRBJ2-1
D gene: TRBD2
V gene: TRBV7-3
CDR3 DNA: TGTGCCAGCAGCTTAAGTGGACTAGCGGGGGACAATGAGCAGTTCTTC
CDR3 protein: CASSLSGLAGDNEQFF

clone size: NA
J gene: TRBJ2-3
D gene: TRBD2
V gene: TRBV20-1
CDR3 DNA: TGCAGTGGACTAGCGGGTCTCCCCACAGATACGCAGTATTTT
CDR3 protein: CSGLAGLPTDTQYF

clone size: NA
J gene: TRBJ1-4
D gene: NA
V gene: TRBV7-2
CDR3 DNA: TGTGCCAGCAGCTTAGAAGGGACGAATAATGAAAAACTGTTTTTT
CDR3 protein: CASSLEGTNNEKLFF

clone size: few
J gene: TRBJ1-1
D gene: NA
V gene: TRBV7-3
CDR3 DNA: TGTGCCAGCAGCTTAATCGGGCGGGAGACTGAAGCTTTCTTT
CDR3 protein: CASSLIGRETEAFF

clone size: few
J gene: TRBJ1-4
D gene: NA
V gene: TRBV5-6
CDR3 DNA: TGTGCCAGCGGAGAACAGGACTCCTATGAAAAACTGTTTTTT
CDR3 protein: CASGEQDSYEKLFF

clone size: NA
J gene: TRBJ2-7
D gene: NA
V gene: TRBV5-1
CDR3 DNA: TGCGCCAGCAGCTCCGCGGACGGGCAGCAGTACTTC
CDR3 protein: CASSSADGQQYF

clone size: few
J gene: TRBJ1-6
D gene: NA
V gene: TRBV10-2
CDR3 DNA: TGCGCCAGCAGTGAGCCCGATTCAAATTCACCCCTCCACTTT
CDR3 protein: CASSEPDSNSPLHF

clone size: NA
J gene: TRBJ2-1
D gene: NA
V gene: TRBV27
CDR3 DNA: TGTGCCAGCAGTTTTCCCCTGGGACGTTTCAATGAGCAGTTCTTC
CDR3 protein: CASSFPLGRFNEQFF

clone size: NA
J gene: TRBJ2-1
D gene: TRBD2
V gene: TRBV2
CDR3 DNA: TGTGCCAGCAAGGCGGGAGTAAGGAATGAGCAGTTCTTC
CDR3 protein: CASKAGVRNEQFF

clone size: NA
J gene: TRBJ1-3
D gene: NA
V gene: TRBV4-3
CDR3 DNA: TGCGCCAGCAGCCAAGATCTAATCTTATCTGGAAACACCATATATTTT
CDR3 protein: CASSQDLILSGNTIYF

clone size: NA
J gene: TRBJ2-3
D gene: TRBD2
V gene: TRBV20-1
CDR3 DNA: TGCAGTGCTAGAGTCGGGACTAGCAGATACACAGATACGCAGTATTTT
CDR3 protein: CSARVGTSRYTDTQYF